This T cell receptor beta chain was recovered during a study of graft-versus-host responses after intestinal transplantation. Across the whole study: Each patient got anti-thymocyte globulin induction, then tacrolimus and steroids for approximately 3 years.

Assay: immunoSEQ multiplex PCR; the TCRdb copy retains only in-frame clones and omits some. The sample holds 84,000 or so clones, about nine tenths seen once. Regarding this clone: Its specificity is unknown.

General study results and limits: Among circulating GvH clones, peak levels were associated with early post-transplant declines in HvG clones. Allografts carried high graft-versus-host to host-versus-graft clonal ratios in patients having graft-donor T cell macrochimerism. GvH clones were identified in recipient marrow, with some first appearing in ileum or blood.

The CDR3 loop spans 14 amino acids. The V segment lost 4 bases and the J segment 6 bases; nucleotides outside the gene matches: 8. Germline-derived CDR1 and CDR2 are GTSNPN and SVGIG (reference sequence). The gene calls are TRBV30 and TRBJ2-2; 7 bases map to TRBD1. The source of this sequence is a human donor who was the organ donor for an intestinal transplant. This material consisted of unstimulated CD8+ T cells sorted from spleen or lymph node cells, taken before transplant. The CDR3 region is CAWIDRARSGELFF. The CDR3 DNA reads as TGTGCCTGGATAGACAGGGCTCGGTCCGGGGAGCTGTTTTTT. The whole variable domain, remainder taken from reference TRBV30 and TRBJ2-2, is SQTIHQWPATLVQPVGSPLSLECTVEGTSNPNLYWYRQAAGRGLQLLFYSVGIGQISSEVPQNLSASRPQDRQFILSSKKLLLSDSGFYLCAWIDRARSGELFFGEGSRLTVL.